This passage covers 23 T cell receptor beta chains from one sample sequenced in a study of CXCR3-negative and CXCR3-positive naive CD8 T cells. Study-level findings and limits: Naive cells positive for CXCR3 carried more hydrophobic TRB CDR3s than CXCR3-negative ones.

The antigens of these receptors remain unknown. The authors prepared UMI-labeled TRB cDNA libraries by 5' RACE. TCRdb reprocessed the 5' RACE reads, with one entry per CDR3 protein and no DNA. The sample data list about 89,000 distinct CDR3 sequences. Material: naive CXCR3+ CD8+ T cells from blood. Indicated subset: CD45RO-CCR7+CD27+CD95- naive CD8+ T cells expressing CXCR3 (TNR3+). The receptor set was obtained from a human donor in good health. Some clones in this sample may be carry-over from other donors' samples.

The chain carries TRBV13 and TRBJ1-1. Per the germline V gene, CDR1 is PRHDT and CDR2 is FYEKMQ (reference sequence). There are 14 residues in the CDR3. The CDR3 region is CASSLSRENTEAFF.

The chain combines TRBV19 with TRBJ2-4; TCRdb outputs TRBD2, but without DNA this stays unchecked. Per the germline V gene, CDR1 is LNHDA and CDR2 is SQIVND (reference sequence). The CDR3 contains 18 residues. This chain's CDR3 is CASTPTSGGTLAKNIQYF.

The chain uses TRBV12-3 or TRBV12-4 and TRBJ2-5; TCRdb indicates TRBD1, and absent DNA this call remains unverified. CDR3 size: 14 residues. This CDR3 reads CASSSGQGTKTQYF.

This CDR3 reads CASSLLGAGALRETQYF. The gene calls are TRBV28 and TRBJ2-5; TCRdb's assignment of TRBD2 cannot be checked, as there is no DNA. Germline V gene sequence: CDR1 MDHEN, CDR2 SYDVKM. The CDR3 length is 17 residues.

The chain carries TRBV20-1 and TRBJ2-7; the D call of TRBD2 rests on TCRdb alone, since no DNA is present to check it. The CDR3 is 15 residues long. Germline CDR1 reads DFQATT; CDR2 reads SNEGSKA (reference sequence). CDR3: CSARAGGQVDYEQYF.

The CDR3 loop reads CASSQALGEWDEKLFF. The V gene is TRBV4-3, the J gene TRBJ1-4. Germline V gene sequence: CDR1 LGHNA, CDR2 YSLEER. CDR3 length: 16 residues.

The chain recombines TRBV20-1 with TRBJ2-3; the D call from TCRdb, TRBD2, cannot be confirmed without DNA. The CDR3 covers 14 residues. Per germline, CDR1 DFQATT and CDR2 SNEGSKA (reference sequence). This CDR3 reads CSARAADSTDTQYF.

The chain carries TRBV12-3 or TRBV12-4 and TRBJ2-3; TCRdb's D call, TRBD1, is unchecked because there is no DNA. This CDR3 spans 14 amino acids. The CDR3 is CASSLGDSTDTQYF.

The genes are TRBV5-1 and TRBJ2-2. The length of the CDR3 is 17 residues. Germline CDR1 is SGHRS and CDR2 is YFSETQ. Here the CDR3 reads CASSLAAGGPYTGELFF. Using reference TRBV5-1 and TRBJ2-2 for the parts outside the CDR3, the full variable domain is KAGVTQTPRYLIKTRGQQVTLSCSPISGHRSVSWYQQTPGQGLQFLFEYFSETQRNKGNFPGRFSGRQFSNSRSEMNVSTLELGDSALYLCASSLAAGGPYTGELFFGEGSRLTVL.

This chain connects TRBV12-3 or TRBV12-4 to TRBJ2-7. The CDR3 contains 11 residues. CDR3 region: CASSLDLEQYF.

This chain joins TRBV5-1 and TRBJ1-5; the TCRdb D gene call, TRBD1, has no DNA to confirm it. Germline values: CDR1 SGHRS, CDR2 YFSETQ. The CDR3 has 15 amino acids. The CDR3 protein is CASSLMSGGNQPQHF.

The CDR3 reads CASSKHAGTDYNEQFF. The rearrangement uses TRBV5-1 and TRBJ2-1; TCRdb's D call, TRBD1, is unchecked because there is no DNA. The CDR3 runs 16 residues. CDR1 SGHRS and CDR2 YFSETQ come from the germline V gene.

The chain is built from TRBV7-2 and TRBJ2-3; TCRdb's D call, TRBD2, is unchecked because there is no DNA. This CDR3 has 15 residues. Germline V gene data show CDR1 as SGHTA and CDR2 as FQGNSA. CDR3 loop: CASSLAVGEADTQYF.

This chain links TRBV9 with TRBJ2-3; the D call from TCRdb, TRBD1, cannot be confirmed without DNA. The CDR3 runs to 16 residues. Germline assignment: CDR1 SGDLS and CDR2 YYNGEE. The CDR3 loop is CASSVGQWGFTDTQYF. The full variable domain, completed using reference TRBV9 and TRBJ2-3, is DSGVTQTPKHLITATGQRVTLRCSPRSGDLSVYWYQQSLDQGLQFLIQYYNGEERAKGNILERFSAQQFPDLHSELNLSSLELGDSALYFCASSVGQWGFTDTQYFGPGTRLTVL.

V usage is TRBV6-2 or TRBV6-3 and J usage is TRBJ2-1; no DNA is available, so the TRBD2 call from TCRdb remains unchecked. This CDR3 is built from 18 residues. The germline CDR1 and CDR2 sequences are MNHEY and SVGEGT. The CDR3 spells CASSYPSGGEISYNEQFF.

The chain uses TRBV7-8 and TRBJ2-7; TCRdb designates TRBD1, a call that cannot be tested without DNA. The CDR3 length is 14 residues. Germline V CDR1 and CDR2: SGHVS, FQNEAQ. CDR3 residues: CASSDSLPAYEQYF.

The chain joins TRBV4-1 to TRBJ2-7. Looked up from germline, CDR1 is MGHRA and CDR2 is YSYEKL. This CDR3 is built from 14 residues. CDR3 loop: CASSLLQTGYEQYF.

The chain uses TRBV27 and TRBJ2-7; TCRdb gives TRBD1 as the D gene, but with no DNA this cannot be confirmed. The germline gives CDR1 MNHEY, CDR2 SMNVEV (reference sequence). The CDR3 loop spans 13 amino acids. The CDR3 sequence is CASSITGAYEQYF.

CDR3 residues: CASSHRDGANVLTF. The J gene is TRBJ2-6, the V gene TRBV7-9; the D call of TRBD1 rests on TCRdb alone, since no DNA is present to check it. The CDR3 is 14 residues long. Germline lookup yields CDR1 SEHNR and CDR2 FQNEAQ (reference sequence). Supplemented by reference TRBV7-9 and TRBJ2-6, the full variable domain reads DTGVSQNPRHKITKRGQNVTFRCDPISEHNRLYWYRQTLGQGPEFLTYFQNEAQLEKSRLLSDRFSAERPKGSFSTLEIQRTEQGDSAMYLCASSHRDGANVLTFGAGSRLTVL.

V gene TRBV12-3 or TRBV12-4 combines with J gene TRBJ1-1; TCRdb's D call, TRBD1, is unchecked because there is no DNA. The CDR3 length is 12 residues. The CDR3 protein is CASTGPGHEAFF.

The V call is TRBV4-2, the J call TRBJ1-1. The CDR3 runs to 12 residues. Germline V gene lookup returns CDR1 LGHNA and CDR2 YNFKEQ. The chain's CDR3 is CASSPPNTEAFF.

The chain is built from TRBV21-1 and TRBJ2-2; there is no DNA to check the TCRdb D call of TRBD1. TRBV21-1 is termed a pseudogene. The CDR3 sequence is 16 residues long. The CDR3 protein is CASSKVRRVNTGELFF.

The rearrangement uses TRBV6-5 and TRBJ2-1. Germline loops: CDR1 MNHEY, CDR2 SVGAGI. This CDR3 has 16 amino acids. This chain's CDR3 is CASSYLPDGGNNEQFF.